The T cell receptor (beta chain) described here comes from a study of blood T cell repertoires in COVID-19. The data were produced by immunoSEQ multiplex PCR, yet TCRdb's version contains in-frame clones alone and is incomplete. The table records a few hundred thousand clones, about 91% of them present only once. Seattle patients were enrolled during active infection and followed longitudinally. The CDR3 is 15 amino acids. V lost 3 bases, J lost 3 bases, and 3 bases stayed unmatched. Germline CDR1 reads MNHNS; CDR2 reads SASEGT. The sample was peripheral blood. This sequence originates from a person aged 18 to 35 with COVID-19, enrolled during active disease. This chain joins TRBV6-1 and TRBJ2-2, with 8 nucleotides matching TRBD1. The CDR3 nucleotides are TGTGCCAGCAGTGACAGGGGGCGTGACACCGGGGAGCTGTTTTTT. Translating it yields CASSDRGRDTGELFF.